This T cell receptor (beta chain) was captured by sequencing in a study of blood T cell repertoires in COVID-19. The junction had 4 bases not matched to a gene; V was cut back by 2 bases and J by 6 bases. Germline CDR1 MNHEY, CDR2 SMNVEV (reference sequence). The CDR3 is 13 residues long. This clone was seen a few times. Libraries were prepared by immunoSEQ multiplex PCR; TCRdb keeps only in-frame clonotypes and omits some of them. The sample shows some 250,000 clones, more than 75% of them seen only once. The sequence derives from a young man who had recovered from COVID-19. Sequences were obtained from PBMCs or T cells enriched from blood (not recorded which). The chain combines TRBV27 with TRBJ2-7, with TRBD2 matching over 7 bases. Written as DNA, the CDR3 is TGTGCCAGCAGTTTAGGGGAGGGCTTCGAGCAGTACTTC. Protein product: CASSLGEGFEQYF.